Each of the 15 T cell receptor beta chains below was sequenced from the same sample in a study of cytomegalovirus exposure and HLA in healthy donors. The PCR had 60 Vbeta and 13 Jbeta primers. Data came from immunoSEQ multiplex PCR; TCRdb stores just in-frame clones and leaves some out. The table has 150,000 to 200,000 clones, 65% to 90% seen once. Sequences were obtained from PBMCs. The receptors were gathered from a man between 40 and 49 years old in good health and CMV-seropositive.

This chain joins TRBV9 and TRBJ2-2; D possibly corresponds to TRBD1 (7 bases). V was cut by 3 bases and J by 2 bases, with 17 bases left in between. The CDR3 is 17 residues long. Germline values: CDR1 SGDLS, CDR2 YYNGEE. CDR3 coding DNA: TGTGCCAGCAGCGGCGGGAAGGGACAGCCTAACACCGGGGAGCTGTTTTTT. Residues: CASSGGKGQPNTGELFF. Full variable domain (outside the CDR3, taken from reference TRBV9 and TRBJ2-2): DSGVTQTPKHLITATGQRVTLRCSPRSGDLSVYWYQQSLDQGLQFLIQYYNGEERAKGNILERFSAQQFPDLHSELNLSSLELGDSALYFCASSGGKGQPNTGELFFGEGSRLTVL.

The chain uses TRBV7-9 and TRBJ1-2, with D possibly TRBD1 on 5 matching bases. V was cut by 1 base and J by 5 bases, with 5 bases left in between. The CDR3 spans 12 residues. The V gene's germline CDR1 is SEHNR and CDR2 FQNEAQ (reference sequence). The CDR3 coding sequence is TGTGCCAGCAGCTTAGGACAGTATGGCTACACCTTC. Protein sequence: CASSLGQYGYTF.

The chain employs TRBV4-3 and TRBJ2-5; D is possibly TRBD2 (6 bases). CDR3 size: 16 residues. With 1 base removed from V and 2 bases from J, the gap between germline ends came to 14 bases. Germline V gene data show CDR1 as LGHNA and CDR2 as YSLEER. The chain's CDR3 is CASSQVVTSPQETQYF. The CDR3 DNA follows: TGCGCCAGCAGCCAAGTAGTGACTAGTCCTCAAGAGACCCAGTACTTC.

The chain employs TRBV7-2 and TRBJ2-1; D may be TRBD2 (6 bases). The CDR3 has 14 amino acids. Germline values: CDR1 SGHTA, CDR2 FQGNSA. Trimming pared 2 bases from V and 15 bases from J, leaving 20 bases between. CDR3 DNA sequence: TGTGCCAGCAGCTTATACACTGGGTCCCCGGAGGGGTTCTTC. It yields the protein CASSLYTGSPEGFF.

The CDR3 region is CASSPQGFTDNSPLHF. The DNA for the CDR3 is TGTGCCAGCAGCCCACAGGGTTTTACGGATAATTCACCCCTCCACTTT. J is TRBJ1-6 and V is TRBV11-1; D may be TRBD1 (6 bases). Deletions cut 5 bases from V and 5 bases from J, with 16 bases between. This CDR3 is built from 16 residues. Germline V gives CDR1 SGHAT, CDR2 FQDESV (reference sequence). The complete variable domain, with remaining parts taken from reference TRBV11-1 and TRBJ1-6, reads EAEVAQSPRYKITEKSQAVAFWCDPISGHATLYWYRQILGQGPELLVQFQDESVVDDSQLPKDRFSAERLKGVDSTLKIQPAELGDSAMYLCASSPQGFTDNSPLHFGNGTRLTVT.

The sample holds one count of this clone. This chain uses TRBV29-1 with TRBJ1-1; the D gene is possibly TRBD1 (6 bases). Trimming took 5 bases from V and 11 from J, leaving 15 bases between them. The V gene's germline CDR1 is SQVTM and CDR2 ANQGSEA. This CDR3 has 11 amino acids. The CDR3 DNA reads as TGCAGCGTTCCAGGGGCTCTACGGGCTTTCTTT. Its protein is CSVPGALRAFF.

On this clone itself: The sample holds other DNA sequences that translate to the same CDR3. The chain is built from TRBV9 and TRBJ1-5, with 8 bases fitting TRBD1. CDR3 size: 14 residues. J gave up 2 bases and V 3 bases, and 1 base lay outside the gene matches. CDR1 and CDR2 from the germline V gene are SGDLS and YYNGEE. The CDR3 bases are TGTGCCAGCAGCGCGACAGGGGGCAATCAGCCCCAGCATTTT. Its translation: CASSATGGNQPQHF.

By frequency in the sample, this clone is medium-sized. DNA for the CDR3: TGTGCCATCAGTCCCGACAGGCCGACTGAAAAACTGTTTTTT. Its protein product is CAISPDRPTEKLFF. J is TRBJ1-4 and V is TRBV10-3; possibly TRBD1 for D (6 bases). This CDR3 region has 14 residues. Trimming took 5 bases from V and 7 from J, leaving 14 bases between them. Germline CDR1 reads ENHRY; CDR2 reads SYGVKD.

The CDR3 coding sequence is TGTGCCAGCAGTGGGCGCGGCGGGGGGCTCCAAGAGACCCAGTACTTC. This sequence encodes CASSGRGGGLQETQYF. The chain couples TRBV2 to TRBJ2-5; 8 bases align to TRBD2. This CDR3 comprises 16 residues. The V segment lost 4 bases and the J segment 1 base; nucleotides outside the gene matches: 8. The germline V gene has CDR1 SNHLY and CDR2 FYNNEI.

The rearrangement links TRBV7-2 to TRBJ2-3; 8 bases are a match to TRBD2. The CDR3 runs to 15 residues. J gave up 1 base and V 4 bases, and 4 bases lay outside the gene matches. Germline V lookup: CDR1 SGHTA, CDR2 FQGNSA. CDR3 DNA: TGTGCCAGCAGCTCGGGGACTAGAGGCACAGATACGCAGTATTTT. Protein sequence: CASSSGTRGTDTQYF.

The chain has TRBV9 and TRBJ2-3, with D maybe TRBD1 (6 bases). The CDR3 sequence is 16 residues long. V was trimmed by 0 bases and J by 2 bases, leaving 13 bases between them. The germline CDR1 and CDR2 sequences are SGDLS and YYNGEE. CDR3 nucleotide sequence: TGTGCCAGCAGCGTAGAAGGGCAGGGGATCACAGATACGCAGTATTTT. Protein sequence: CASSVEGQGITDTQYF.

V and J are TRBV29-1 and TRBJ2-7, with 9 bases fitting TRBD2. With V trimmed by 5 bases and J by 3 bases, 5 bases remained unmatched. The CDR3 length is 13 residues. Germline assignment: CDR1 SQVTM and CDR2 ANQGSEA. CDR3 coding DNA: TGCAGCGTTAAAGCGGGGGGCGGCTACGAGCAGTACTTC. Protein: CSVKAGGGYEQYF.

This clone was recorded only once. The genes are TRBV6-6 and TRBJ1-2; 9 positions match TRBD1. The CDR3 has 13 amino acids. Germline loops: CDR1 MNHNY, CDR2 SVGAGI (reference sequence). With V trimmed by 0 bases and J by 12 bases, 5 bases remained unmatched. The CDR3 nucleotides read TGTGCCAGCAGTTACTCTAAAAGGACAGGGGACACCTTC. Translation gives CASSYSKRTGDTF.

J is TRBJ2-5 and V is TRBV30; 15 positions agree with TRBD2. In germline, CDR1 is GTSNPN, CDR2 SVGIG (reference sequence). This CDR3 comprises 15 residues. J lost 5 bases, V lost 4 bases, and 5 bases had no gene match. CDR3 in amino acids: CAWTGLAGGVETQYF. In DNA, the CDR3 is TGTGCCTGGACCGGACTAGCGGGGGGGGTGGAGACCCAGTACTTC. The entire variable domain, with the rest obtained from reference TRBV30 and TRBJ2-5, is as follows: SQTIHQWPATLVQPVGSPLSLECTVEGTSNPNLYWYRQAAGRGLQLLFYSVGIGQISSEVPQNLSASRPQDRQFILSSKKLLLSDSGFYLCAWTGLAGGVETQYFGPGTRLLVL.

The chain links TRBV5-1 to TRBJ1-1, with 8 bases fitting TRBD1. This CDR3 has 15 residues. Germline V CDR1 and CDR2: SGHRS, YFSETQ. V was pared by 0 bases and J by 3 bases, with 4 bases of the junction left unmatched. CDR3 DNA sequence: TGCGCCAGCAGCTTGGGACAGGGGACGTACACTGAAGCTTTCTTT. It is translated as CASSLGQGTYTEAFF.